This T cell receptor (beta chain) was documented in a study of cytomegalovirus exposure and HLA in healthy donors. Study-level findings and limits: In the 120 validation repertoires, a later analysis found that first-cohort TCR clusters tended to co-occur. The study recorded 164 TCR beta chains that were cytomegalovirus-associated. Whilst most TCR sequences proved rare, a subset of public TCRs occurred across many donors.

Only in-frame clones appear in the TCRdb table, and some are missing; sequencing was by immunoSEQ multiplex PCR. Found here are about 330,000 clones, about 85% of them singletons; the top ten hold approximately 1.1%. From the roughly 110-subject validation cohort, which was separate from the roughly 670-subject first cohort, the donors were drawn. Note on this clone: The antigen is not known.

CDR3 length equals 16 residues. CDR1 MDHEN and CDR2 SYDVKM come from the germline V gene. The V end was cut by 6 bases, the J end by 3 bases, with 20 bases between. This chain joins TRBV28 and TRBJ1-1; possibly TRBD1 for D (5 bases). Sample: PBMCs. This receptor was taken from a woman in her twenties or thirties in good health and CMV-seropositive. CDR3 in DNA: TGTGCCAGCAGCGCTCCCCCGGGGGGTGGCGACACTGAAGCTTTCTTT. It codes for CASSAPPGGGDTEAFF.